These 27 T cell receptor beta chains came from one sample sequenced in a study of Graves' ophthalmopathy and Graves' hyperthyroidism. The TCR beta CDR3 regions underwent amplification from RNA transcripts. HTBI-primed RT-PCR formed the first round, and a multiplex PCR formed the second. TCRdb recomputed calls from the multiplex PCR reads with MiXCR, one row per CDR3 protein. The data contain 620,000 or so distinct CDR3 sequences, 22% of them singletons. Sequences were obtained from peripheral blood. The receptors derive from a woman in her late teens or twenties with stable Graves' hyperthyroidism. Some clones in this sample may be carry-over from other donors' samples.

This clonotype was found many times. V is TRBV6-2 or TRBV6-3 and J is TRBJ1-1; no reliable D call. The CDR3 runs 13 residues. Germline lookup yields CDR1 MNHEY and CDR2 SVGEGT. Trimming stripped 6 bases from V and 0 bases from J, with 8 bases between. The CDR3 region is CASRRAVNTEAFF. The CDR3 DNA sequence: TGTGCCAGCAGGAGGGCAGTGAACACTGAAGCTTTCTTT.

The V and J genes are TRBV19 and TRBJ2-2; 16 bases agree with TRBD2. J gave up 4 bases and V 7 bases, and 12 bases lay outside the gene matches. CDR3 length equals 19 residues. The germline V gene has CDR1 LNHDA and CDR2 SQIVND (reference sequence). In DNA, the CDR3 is TGTGCCAGTACCCGAATCGGGACTAGCGGGAGGGGAACCACCGGGGAGCTGTTTTTT. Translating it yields CASTRIGTSGRGTTGELFF. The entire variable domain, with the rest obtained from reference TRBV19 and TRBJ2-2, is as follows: DGGITQSPKYLFRKEGQNVTLSCEQNLNHDAMYWYRQDPGQGLRLIYYSQIVNDFQKGDIAEGYSVSREKKESFPLTVTSAQKNPTAFYLCASTRIGTSGRGTTGELFFGEGSRLTVL.

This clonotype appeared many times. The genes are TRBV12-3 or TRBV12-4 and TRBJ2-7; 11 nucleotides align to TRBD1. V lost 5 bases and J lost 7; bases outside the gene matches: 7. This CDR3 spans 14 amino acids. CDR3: CASSVGQGAEEQYF. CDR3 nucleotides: TGTGCCAGCAGTGTAGGACAGGGGGCTGAAGAGCAGTACTTC.

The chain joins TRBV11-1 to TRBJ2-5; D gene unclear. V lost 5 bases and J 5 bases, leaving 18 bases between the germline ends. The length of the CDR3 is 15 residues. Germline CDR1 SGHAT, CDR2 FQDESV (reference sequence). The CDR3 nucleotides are TGTGCCAGCAGCCGCGGCGACGGTGGACGGGAGACCCAGTACTTC. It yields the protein CASSRGDGGRETQYF. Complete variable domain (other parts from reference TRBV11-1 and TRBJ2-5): EAEVAQSPRYKITEKSQAVAFWCDPISGHATLYWYRQILGQGPELLVQFQDESVVDDSQLPKDRFSAERLKGVDSTLKIQPAELGDSAMYLCASSRGDGGRETQYFGPGTRLLVL.

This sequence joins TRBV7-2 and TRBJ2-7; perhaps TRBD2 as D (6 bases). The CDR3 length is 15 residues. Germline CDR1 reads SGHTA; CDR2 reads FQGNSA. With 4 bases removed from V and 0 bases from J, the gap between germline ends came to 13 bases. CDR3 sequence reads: CASSSAGTSSYEQYF. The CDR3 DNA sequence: TGTGCCAGCAGCTCCGCCGGGACTTCCTCCTACGAGCAGTACTTC.

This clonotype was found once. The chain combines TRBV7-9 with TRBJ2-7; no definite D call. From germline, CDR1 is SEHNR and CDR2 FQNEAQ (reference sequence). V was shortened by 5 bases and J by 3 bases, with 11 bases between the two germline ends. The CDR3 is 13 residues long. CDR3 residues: CASSLTTNYEQYF. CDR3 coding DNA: TGTGCCAGCAGCCTTACTACAAACTACGAGCAGTACTTC.

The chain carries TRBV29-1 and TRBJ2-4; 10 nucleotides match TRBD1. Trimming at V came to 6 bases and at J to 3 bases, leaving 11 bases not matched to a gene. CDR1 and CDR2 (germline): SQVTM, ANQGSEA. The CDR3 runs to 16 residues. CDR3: CSVIDRGRLGKNIQYF. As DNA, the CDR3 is TGCAGCGTGATCGACAGGGGGCGCTTAGGCAAAAACATTCAGTACTTC.

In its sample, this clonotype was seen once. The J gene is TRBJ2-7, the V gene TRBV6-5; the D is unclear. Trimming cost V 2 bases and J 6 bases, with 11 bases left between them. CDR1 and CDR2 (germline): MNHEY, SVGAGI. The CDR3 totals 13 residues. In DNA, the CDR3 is TGTGCCAGCAGTTACAAGATAGTAGGCGAGCAGTACTTC. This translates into CASSYKIVGEQYF.

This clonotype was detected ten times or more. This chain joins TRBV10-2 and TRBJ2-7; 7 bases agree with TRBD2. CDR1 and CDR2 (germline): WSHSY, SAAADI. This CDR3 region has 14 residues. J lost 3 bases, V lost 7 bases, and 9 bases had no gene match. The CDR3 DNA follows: TGCGCCAGCACTCGACTAGCCCTAAACTACGAGCAGTACTTC. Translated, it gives CASTRLALNYEQYF.

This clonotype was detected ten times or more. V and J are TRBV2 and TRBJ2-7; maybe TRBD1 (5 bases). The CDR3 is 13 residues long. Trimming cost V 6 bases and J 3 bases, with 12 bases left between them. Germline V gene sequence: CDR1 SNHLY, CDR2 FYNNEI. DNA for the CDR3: TGTGCCAGCAGGCCCCTAGGGGTCTACGAGCAGTACTTC. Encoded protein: CASRPLGVYEQYF.

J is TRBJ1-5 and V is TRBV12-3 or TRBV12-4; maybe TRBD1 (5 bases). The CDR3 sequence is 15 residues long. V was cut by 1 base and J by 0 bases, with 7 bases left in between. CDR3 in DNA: TGTGCCAGCAGTTTAGGGGGCCCTAGCAATCAGCCCCAGCATTTT. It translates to CASSLGGPSNQPQHF.

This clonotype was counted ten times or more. CDR3 bases: TGTGCCAGCGTTGTCAACCAGGGGTCAGCTAACTATGGCTACACCTTC. It translates to CASVVNQGSANYGYTF. The chain employs TRBV6-5 and TRBJ1-2; D is perhaps TRBD1 (6 bases). The CDR3 runs 16 residues. Trimming took off 8 bases at V and 0 bases at J, with 19 bases between the two ends. Germline V gene data show CDR1 as MNHEY and CDR2 as SVGAGI.

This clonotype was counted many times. The CDR3 DNA sequence: TGTGCCAGCAGTGATGAGGGCTCGAGACAGGGGCTCAGTCAGCCCCAGCATTTT. Its translation is CASSDEGSRQGLSQPQHF. The chain recombines TRBV6-1 with TRBJ1-5; 8 nucleotides match TRBD1. Germline V gives CDR1 MNHNS, CDR2 SASEGT. With V trimmed by 3 bases and J by 6 bases, 16 bases remained unmatched. The CDR3 has 18 residues.

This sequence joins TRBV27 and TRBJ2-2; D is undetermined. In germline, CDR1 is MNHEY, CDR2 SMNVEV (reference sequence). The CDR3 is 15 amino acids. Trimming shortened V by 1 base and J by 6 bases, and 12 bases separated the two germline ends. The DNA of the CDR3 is TGTGCCAGCAGTTTATTTGCCCTAGTAGCCGGGGAGCTGTTTTTT. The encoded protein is CASSLFALVAGELFF.

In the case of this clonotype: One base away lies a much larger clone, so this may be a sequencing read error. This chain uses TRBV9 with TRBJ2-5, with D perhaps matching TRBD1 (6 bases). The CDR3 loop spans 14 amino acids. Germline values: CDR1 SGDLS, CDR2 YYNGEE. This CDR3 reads CVSSAGQLQETQYF. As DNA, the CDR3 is TGTGTCAGCAGCGCCGGACAGCTCCAAGAGACCCAGTACTTC.

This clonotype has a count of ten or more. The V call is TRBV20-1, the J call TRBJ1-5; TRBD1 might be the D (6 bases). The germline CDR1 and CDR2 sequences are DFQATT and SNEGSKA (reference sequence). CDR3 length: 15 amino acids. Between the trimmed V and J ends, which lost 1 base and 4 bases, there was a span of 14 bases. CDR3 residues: CSARVSSDRNQPQHF. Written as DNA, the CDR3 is TGCAGTGCTAGAGTTTCGTCAGACAGGAATCAGCCCCAGCATTTT.

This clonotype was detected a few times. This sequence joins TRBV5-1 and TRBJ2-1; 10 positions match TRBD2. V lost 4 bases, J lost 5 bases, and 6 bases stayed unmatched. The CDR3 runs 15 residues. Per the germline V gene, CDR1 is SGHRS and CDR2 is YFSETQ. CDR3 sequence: CASSPGLAAHNEQFF. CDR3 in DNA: TGCGCCAGCAGCCCTGGACTAGCGGCTCACAATGAGCAGTTCTTC. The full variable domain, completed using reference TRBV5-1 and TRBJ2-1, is KAGVTQTPRYLIKTRGQQVTLSCSPISGHRSVSWYQQTPGQGLQFLFEYFSETQRNKGNFPGRFSGRQFSNSRSEMNVSTLELGDSALYLCASSPGLAAHNEQFFGPGTRLTVL.

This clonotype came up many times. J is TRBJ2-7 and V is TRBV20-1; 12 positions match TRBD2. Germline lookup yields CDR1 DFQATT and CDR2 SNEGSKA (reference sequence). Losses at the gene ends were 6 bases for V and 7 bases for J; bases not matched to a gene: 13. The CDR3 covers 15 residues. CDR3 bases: TGCAGTGCCACGACTAGCGGGGGTCTCGTACGGGAGCAGTACTTC. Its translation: CSATTSGGLVREQYF.

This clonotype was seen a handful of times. CDR3 nucleotides: TGTGCCACCAGTGTCAGGGGGCGTAGAACTGAAGCTTTCTTT. Amino acids: CATSVRGRRTEAFF. The V and J genes are TRBV24-1 and TRBJ1-1; 8 bases fit TRBD1. The V gene's germline CDR1 is KGHDR and CDR2 SFDVKD. V lost 5 bases and J lost 5; bases outside the gene matches: 6. This CDR3 spans 14 amino acids.

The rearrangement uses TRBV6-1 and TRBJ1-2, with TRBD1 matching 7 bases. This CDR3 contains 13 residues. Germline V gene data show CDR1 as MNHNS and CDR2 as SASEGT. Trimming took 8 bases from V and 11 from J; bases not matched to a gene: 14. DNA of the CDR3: TGTGCCAGCGGAGACAGGGCGAATGTTGCATACACCTTC. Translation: CASGDRANVAYTF.

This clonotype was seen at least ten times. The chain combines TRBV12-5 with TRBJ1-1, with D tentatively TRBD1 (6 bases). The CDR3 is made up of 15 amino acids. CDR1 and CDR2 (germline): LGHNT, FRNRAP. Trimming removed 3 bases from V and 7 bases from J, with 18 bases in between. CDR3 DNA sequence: TGTGCTAGTGGTTTAAAGTCCGGGGGGCTAGGTGAAGCTTTCTTT. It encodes CASGLKSGGLGEAFF. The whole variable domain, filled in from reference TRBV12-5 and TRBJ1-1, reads DARVTQTPRHKVTEMGQEVTMRCQPILGHNTVFWYRQTMMQGLELLAYFRNRAPLDDSGMPKDRFSAEMPDATLATLKIQPSEPRDSAVYFCASGLKSGGLGEAFFGQGTRLTVV.

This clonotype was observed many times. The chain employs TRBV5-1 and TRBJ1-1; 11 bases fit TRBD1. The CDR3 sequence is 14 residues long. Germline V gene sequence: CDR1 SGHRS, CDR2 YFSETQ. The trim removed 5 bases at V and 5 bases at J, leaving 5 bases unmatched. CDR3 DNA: TGCGCCAGCAGAGGACAGGGGGCGCGTACTGAAGCTTTCTTT. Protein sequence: CASRGQGARTEAFF. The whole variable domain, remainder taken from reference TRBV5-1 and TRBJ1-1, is KAGVTQTPRYLIKTRGQQVTLSCSPISGHRSVSWYQQTPGQGLQFLFEYFSETQRNKGNFPGRFSGRQFSNSRSEMNVSTLELGDSALYLCASRGQGARTEAFFGQGTRLTVV.

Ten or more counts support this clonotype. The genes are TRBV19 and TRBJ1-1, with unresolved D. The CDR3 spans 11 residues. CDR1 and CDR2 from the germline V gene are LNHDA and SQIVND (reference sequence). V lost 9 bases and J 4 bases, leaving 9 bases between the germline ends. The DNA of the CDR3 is TGTGCCAGCCTAGGACGCACTGAAGCTTTCTTT. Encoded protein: CASLGRTEAFF.

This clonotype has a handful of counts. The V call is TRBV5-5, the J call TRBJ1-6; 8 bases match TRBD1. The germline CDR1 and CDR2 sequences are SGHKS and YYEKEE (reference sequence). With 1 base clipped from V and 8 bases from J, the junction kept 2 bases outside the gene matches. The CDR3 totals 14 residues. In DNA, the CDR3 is TGTGCCAGCAGCTTGTCACAGGGGGATTCACCCCTCCACTTT. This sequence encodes CASSLSQGDSPLHF. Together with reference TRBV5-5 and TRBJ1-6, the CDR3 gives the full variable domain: DAGVTQSPTHLIKTRGQQVTLRCSPISGHKSVSWYQQVLGQGPQFIFQYYEKEERGRGNFPDRFSARQFPNYSSELNVNALLLGDSALYLCASSLSQGDSPLHFGNGTRLTVT.

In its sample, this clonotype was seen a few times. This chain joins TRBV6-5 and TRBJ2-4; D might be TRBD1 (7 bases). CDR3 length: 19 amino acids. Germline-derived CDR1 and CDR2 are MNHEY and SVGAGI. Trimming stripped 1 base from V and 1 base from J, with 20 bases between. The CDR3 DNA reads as TGTGCCAGCAGTTACTTGCAGGGGGGAGAGATTGTGGCCAAAAACATTCAGTACTTC. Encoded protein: CASSYLQGGEIVAKNIQYF.

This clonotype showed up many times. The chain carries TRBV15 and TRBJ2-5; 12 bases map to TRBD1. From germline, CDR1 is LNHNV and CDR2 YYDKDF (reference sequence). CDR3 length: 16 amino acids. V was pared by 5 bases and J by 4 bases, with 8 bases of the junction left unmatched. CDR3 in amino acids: CATSRGGTGGRETQYF. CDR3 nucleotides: TGTGCCACCAGCCGGGGTGGGACAGGGGGCAGAGAGACCCAGTACTTC.

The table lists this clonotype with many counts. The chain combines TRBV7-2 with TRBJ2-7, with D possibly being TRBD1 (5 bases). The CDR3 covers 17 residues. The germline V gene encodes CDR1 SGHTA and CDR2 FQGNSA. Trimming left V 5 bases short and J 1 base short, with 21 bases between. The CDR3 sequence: CASSPYPGHSTSYEQYF. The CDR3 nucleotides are TGTGCCAGCAGCCCTTACCCTGGACATTCCACTTCCTACGAGCAGTACTTC.